This T cell receptor (beta chain) was captured by sequencing in a study of OX40 agonist ivuxolimab in advanced cancers. This clone has just a few counts. CDR3 size: 13 residues. Germline V lookup: CDR1 ENHRY, CDR2 SYGVKD. The V and J ends lost 9 bases and 8 bases, in that order; junction bases with no gene match: 5. Clones were read by immunoSEQ multiplex PCR, and TCRdb kept only the in-frame ones, dropping some. The sample includes 35,000 to 45,000 clones, over 65% seen only once; the top ten take about 23%. Sample: CD4+ or CD8+ T cells sorted from blood, taken in a trial of the OX40 agonist ivuxolimab. The clonotype originates from an adult with an advanced solid tumor such as melanoma, head and neck, liver or kidney cancer. This chain joins TRBV10-3 and TRBJ1-6; 9 bases are shared with TRBD1. The CDR3 coding sequence is TGTGCCATGGGACAGGGAATTCATTCACCCCTCCACTTT. Amino acids: CAMGQGIHSPLHF.